The 25 T cell receptor beta chains in this list originate from one sample, sequenced in a study of blood T cell repertoires in COVID-19. Profiling relied on immunoSEQ multiplex PCR, and the TCRdb table lists in-frame clones only, not all of them. This table has about 210,000 clones, about four fifths appearing once. The material sequenced was PBMCs or T cells enriched from blood (not recorded which). The receptors derive from a woman between 45 and 60 years old with acute COVID-19.

This clone was seen more than once but under ten times. The chain joins TRBV9 to TRBJ1-4; weak D call: TRBD1 (5 bases). The CDR3 length is 15 residues. Germline V CDR1 and CDR2: SGDLS, YYNGEE. V lost 1 base and J 7 bases, leaving 14 bases between the germline ends. The CDR3, as DNA: TGTGCCAGCAGCGTACAGGGAGGAGTGAGTGAAAAACTGTTTTTT. It encodes CASSVQGGVSEKLFF.

This clone was seen a single time. The rearrangement uses TRBV11-3 and TRBJ2-2, with TRBD2 identical over 9 bases. The CDR3 length is 18 residues. V shed 4 bases and J 0 bases; nucleotides not matched to a gene: 9. Germline-derived CDR1 and CDR2 are SGHNT and YENEEA. This chain's CDR3 is CASSYNRLAGPNTGELFF. The CDR3 coding sequence is TGTGCCAGCAGCTACAATCGGCTAGCGGGACCGAACACCGGGGAGCTGTTTTTT.

The chain joins TRBV27 to TRBJ2-7; perhaps TRBD2 as D (6 bases). Trimming stripped 6 bases from V and 7 bases from J, with 22 bases between. Germline V gene sequence: CDR1 MNHEY, CDR2 SMNVEV (reference sequence). The CDR3 runs to 15 residues. For the CDR3, the DNA is TGTGCCAGCAGCCCATGGGGGACTGGGCCCTGGGAGCAGTACTTC. The encoded protein is CASSPWGTGPWEQYF.

The chain carries TRBV18 and TRBJ2-2; the match to TRBD1 covers 8 bases. The V gene end was trimmed by 2 bases and the J gene end by 4 bases; junction bases not matched to a gene: 6. CDR1 is KGHSH and CDR2 is LQKENI in the germline V gene. The CDR3 covers 16 residues. This CDR3 is CASSPRTGTLTGELFF. The DNA for the CDR3 is TGTGCCAGCTCACCAAGGACAGGGACCCTCACCGGGGAGCTGTTTTTT.

This clone was detected only once. The chain combines TRBV19 with TRBJ1-1, with D perhaps TRBD1 (5 bases). CDR1 is LNHDA and CDR2 is SQIVND in the germline V gene (reference sequence). The V end was cut by 8 bases, the J end by 8 bases, with 15 bases between. The CDR3 is 12 residues long. Here the CDR3 reads CASQQPGGEAFF. CDR3 DNA sequence: TGTGCCAGTCAACAACCGGGGGGGGAAGCTTTCTTT.

The chain is built from TRBV4-3 and TRBJ2-7; D remains ambiguous. The germline gives CDR1 LGHNA, CDR2 YSLEER. The CDR3 loop spans 14 amino acids. Trimming stripped 0 bases from V and 4 bases from J, with 10 bases between. The DNA for the CDR3 is TGCGCCAGCAGCCAAGATCCGCTTCAGTACGAGCAGTACTTC. Amino acid sequence: CASSQDPLQYEQYF.

The chain joins TRBV27 to TRBJ2-7, with D uncertain. V was cut by 5 bases and J by 1 base, with 18 bases left in between. This CDR3 region has 16 residues. CDR1 MNHEY and CDR2 SMNVEV come from the germline V gene (reference sequence). The CDR3 DNA sequence: TGTGCCAGCAGTCCACTCGCGGTCAGTCCTTCCTACGAGCAGTACTTC. This sequence encodes CASSPLAVSPSYEQYF.

The J gene is TRBJ1-2, the V gene TRBV18, with 7 nucleotides matching TRBD1. There are 13 residues in the CDR3. Germline assignment: CDR1 KGHSH and CDR2 LQKENI. Trimming removed 5 bases from V and 2 bases from J; junction bases left unmatched: 2. CDR3 residues: CASSKDRNYGYTF. Here the CDR3 DNA reads TGTGCCAGCTCAAAGGACAGGAACTATGGCTACACCTTC.

The chain is built from TRBV7-8 and TRBJ2-7, with 9 bases that match TRBD1. There are 16 residues in the CDR3. The junction had 8 bases not matched to a gene; V was cut back by 4 bases and J by 1 base. Looked up from germline, CDR1 is SGHVS and CDR2 is FQNEAQ. The CDR3 DNA is TGTGCCAGCAGCTCAGGGACAGGGAGTATTTCCTACGAGCAGTACTTC. Residues: CASSSGTGSISYEQYF.

This chain links TRBV18 with TRBJ1-4; a weak D match, TRBD1 (5 bases). The length of the CDR3 is 14 residues. Per germline, CDR1 KGHSH and CDR2 LQKENI. Trimming took off 2 bases at V and 10 bases at J, with 14 bases between the two ends. CDR3 region: CASSPEQVKGKLFF. The CDR3 DNA follows: TGTGCCAGCTCACCAGAACAGGTGAAGGGAAAACTGTTTTTT.

V and J are TRBV5-6 and TRBJ2-5; a possible D gene is TRBD2 (5 bases). This CDR3 is 13 amino acids long. Per germline, CDR1 SGHDT and CDR2 YYEEEE. The germline V and J ends were trimmed by 0 bases and 6 bases, with 9 bases remaining between them. DNA of the CDR3: TGTGCCAGCAGCTTGGGGGGAGTAAAGACCCAGTACTTC. It yields the protein CASSLGGVKTQYF.

The V gene is TRBV4-1, the J gene TRBJ1-5; TRBD1 matches 9 bases. The junction had 6 bases not matched to a gene; V was cut back by 3 bases and J by 9 bases. CDR3 length: 14 amino acids. The germline gives CDR1 MGHRA, CDR2 YSYEKL. The CDR3 sequence: CASSQGQGPLPQHF. The CDR3 DNA follows: TGCGCCAGCAGCCAGGGACAGGGCCCTTTGCCCCAGCATTTT.

This chain uses TRBV18 with TRBJ1-3; D remains unclear. V was clipped by 3 bases and J by 0 bases, with 6 bases between them. This CDR3 has 14 residues. Germline CDR1 reads KGHSH; CDR2 reads LQKENI. The CDR3 loop reads CASSPEYSGNTIYF. CDR3 in DNA: TGTGCCAGCTCACCCGAGTACTCTGGAAACACCATATATTTT.

The chain combines TRBV19 with TRBJ1-2, with 8 bases matching TRBD1. After removal of 6 bases from V and 0 bases from J, the junction contained 6 bases not matched to a gene. The CDR3 sequence is 15 residues long. Per the germline V gene, CDR1 is LNHDA and CDR2 is SQIVND (reference sequence). Here the CDR3 DNA reads TGTGCCAGTAGCGACGGACAGGGAACTAACTATGGCTACACCTTC. It translates to CASSDGQGTNYGYTF. Together with reference TRBV19 and TRBJ1-2, the CDR3 gives the full variable domain: DGGITQSPKYLFRKEGQNVTLSCEQNLNHDAMYWYRQDPGQGLRLIYYSQIVNDFQKGDIAEGYSVSREKKESFPLTVTSAQKNPTAFYLCASSDGQGTNYGYTFGSGTRLTVV.

J is TRBJ1-1 and V is TRBV28; TRBD1 agrees at 8 bases. The CDR3 spans 14 residues. CDR1 and CDR2 from the germline V gene are MDHEN and SYDVKM. With 3 bases clipped from V and 4 bases from J, the junction kept 4 bases outside the gene matches. CDR3 sequence reads: CASSLTGVGTEAFF. CDR3 coding DNA: TGTGCCAGCAGTTTGACAGGGGTTGGCACTGAAGCTTTCTTT. The full variable domain, completed using reference TRBV28 and TRBJ1-1, is DVKVTQSSRYLVKRTGEKVFLECVQDMDHENMFWYRQDPGLGLRLIYFSYDVKMKEKGDIPEGYSVSREKKERFSLILESASTNQTSMYLCASSLTGVGTEAFFGQGTRLTVV.

The J gene is TRBJ2-3, the V gene TRBV18; the D gene is possibly TRBD1 (6 bases). CDR3 size: 13 residues. Trimming removed 3 bases at V and 5 bases at J, with 9 bases between. The germline V gene encodes CDR1 KGHSH and CDR2 LQKENI. The CDR3 sequence is CASSPARGDTQYF. CDR3 bases: TGTGCCAGCTCACCGGCCAGGGGAGATACGCAGTATTTT.

The V and J genes are TRBV7-2 and TRBJ2-7; 7 bases agree with TRBD1. Germline V gene data show CDR1 as SGHTA and CDR2 as FQGNSA. V shed 1 base and J 0 bases; nucleotides not matched to a gene: 0. This CDR3 region has 14 residues. The CDR3 DNA reads as TGTGCCAGCAGCTTAGGGGACAGCTCCTACGAGCAGTACTTC. Translation gives CASSLGDSSYEQYF.

The chain uses TRBV2 and TRBJ2-7, with TRBD2 matching over 10 bases. CDR3 length: 13 amino acids. The junction had 5 bases not matched to a gene; V was cut back by 4 bases and J by 8 bases. Germline V gene sequence: CDR1 SNHLY, CDR2 FYNNEI. The CDR3 DNA sequence: TGTGCCAGCAGTGGGGGGACTAGCGTTAAGCAGTACTTC. It translates to CASSGGTSVKQYF.

This chain links TRBV24-1 with TRBJ1-1, with 7 nucleotides matching TRBD1. The CDR3 sequence is 14 residues long. Germline loops: CDR1 KGHDR, CDR2 SFDVKD. The V gene end was trimmed by 4 bases and the J gene end by 5 bases; junction bases not matched to a gene: 6. The CDR3 spells CATSERGRETEAFF. The CDR3 nucleotides are TGTGCCACCAGTGAAAGGGGGCGAGAAACTGAAGCTTTCTTT.

The chain carries TRBV5-6 and TRBJ2-7; TRBD2 might be the D (7 bases). The CDR3 totals 15 residues. With 2 bases removed from V and 0 bases from J, the gap between germline ends came to 12 bases. Per germline, CDR1 SGHDT and CDR2 YYEEEE. DNA of the CDR3: TGTGCCAGCAGCTTAGCGGGACACCTCTCCTACGAGCAGTACTTC. Translated, it gives CASSLAGHLSYEQYF. The whole variable domain, remainder taken from reference TRBV5-6 and TRBJ2-7, is DAGVTQSPTHLIKTRGQQVTLRCSPKSGHDTVSWYQQALGQGPQFIFQYYEEEERQRGNFPDRFSGHQFPNYSSELNVNALLLGDSALYLCASSLAGHLSYEQYFGPGTRLTVT.

This chain links TRBV12-3 or TRBV12-4 with TRBJ2-7; 7 bases agree with TRBD1. The CDR3 has 11 amino acids. CDR3: CASSLYRGVVV. The CDR3 DNA reads as TGTGCCAGCAGTTTATACAGGGGAGTTGTTGTC.

This clone was detected only once. The rearrangement joins TRBV2 to TRBJ2-7; TRBD2 aligns across 11 bases. The CDR3 runs 16 residues. V dropped 2 bases and J dropped 0; count of bases not matched to a gene: 3. Germline assignment: CDR1 SNHLY and CDR2 FYNNEI. The CDR3 DNA is TGTGCCAGCAGTGAAAGACTAGCGGGAATCTCCTACGAGCAGTACTTC. This sequence encodes CASSERLAGISYEQYF.

The chain has TRBV10-3 and TRBJ2-3; 10 nucleotides line up with TRBD2. Per the germline V gene, CDR1 is ENHRY and CDR2 is SYGVKD. V was pared by 7 bases and J by 4 bases, with 5 bases of the junction left unmatched. The CDR3 sequence is 14 residues long. The CDR3 coding sequence is TGTGCCATCACACAAGCGGGAGGGCCAGATACGCAGTATTTT. Translating gives CAITQAGGPDTQYF.

Comment on this clone: This specimen includes other DNA sequences encoding the same CDR3. The J gene is TRBJ2-5, the V gene TRBV18; D remains ambiguous. The CDR3 contains 13 residues. The V end was cut by 2 bases, the J end by 2 bases, with 6 bases between. The germline gives CDR1 KGHSH, CDR2 LQKENI. CDR3 protein: CASSPRQQETQYF. The CDR3 DNA follows: TGTGCCAGCTCACCAAGACAACAAGAGACCCAGTACTTC.

The chain recombines TRBV3-1 (or the pseudogene TRBV3-2) with TRBJ1-5; perhaps TRBD1 as D (5 bases). The V gene's germline CDR1 is LGHDT and CDR2 YNNKEL (reference sequence). Trimming cost V 4 bases and J 2 bases, with 9 bases left between them. The CDR3 loop spans 14 amino acids. DNA for the CDR3: TGTGCCAGCAGCCGAGGGGAGGGCAATCAGCCCCAGCATTTT. Translated, it gives CASSRGEGNQPQHF.